One and the same sample provided the 32 T cell receptor beta chains below, sequenced in a study of blood T cell repertoires in COVID-19. The repertoire was sequenced with immunoSEQ multiplex PCR; TCRdb's copy has only in-frame clones and lacks some. The table records about 87,000 clones, 70% to 90% of them present only once. The sample taken for sequencing was peripheral blood. The receptor set was obtained from a man between 40 and 49 years old with acute or convalescent COVID-19.

J is TRBJ1-6 and V is TRBV6-5, with D possibly matching TRBD1 (5 bases). Trimming shortened V by 5 bases and J by 0 bases, and 8 bases separated the two germline ends. Germline CDR1 MNHEY, CDR2 SVGAGI. This CDR3 is 15 amino acids long. This CDR3 reads CASSTTDSYNSPLHF. The CDR3 DNA is TGTGCCAGCAGTACGACAGACTCCTATAATTCACCCCTCCACTTT.

V usage is TRBV6-2 or TRBV6-3 and J usage is TRBJ2-7; the D is unclear. V lost 0 bases to trimming and J lost 6 bases, with 12 bases between them. This CDR3 region has 14 residues. Germline assignment: CDR1 MNHEY and CDR2 SVGEGT. CDR3 coding DNA: TGTGCCAGCAGTTACTCTTACAGTCAATCCGAGCAGTACTTC. This encodes CASSYSYSQSEQYF.

This clone was seen more than once but under ten times. The rearrangement links TRBV19 to TRBJ1-1; D remains ambiguous. V lost 2 bases and J 10 bases, leaving 11 bases between the germline ends. This CDR3 is 12 amino acids long. Per the germline V gene, CDR1 is LNHDA and CDR2 is SQIVND (reference sequence). CDR3 sequence: CASSIRESVAFF. CDR3 nucleotides: TGTGCCAGTAGTATACGGGAATCAGTAGCTTTCTTT.

This sequence joins TRBV25-1 and TRBJ2-1; D is undetermined. Trimming pared 1 base from V and 0 bases from J, leaving 7 bases between. This CDR3 comprises 15 residues. Per germline, CDR1 MGHDK and CDR2 SYGVNS. The CDR3 sequence is CASSESRSSYNEQFF. CDR3 DNA sequence: TGTGCCAGCAGTGAATCGCGAAGCTCCTACAATGAGCAGTTCTTC.

This rearrangement joins TRBV20-1 to TRBJ1-3; D not resolved. CDR3 length: 11 residues. Germline loops: CDR1 DFQATT, CDR2 SNEGSKA (reference sequence). The V end was cut by 3 bases, the J end by 7 bases, with 7 bases between. CDR3 bases: TGCAGTGCTAGTCGAGGGAACACCATATATTTT. Encoded protein: CSASRGNTIYF.

This clone was observed a single time. CDR3 bases: TGTGCCAGCAGTCGGTCGGGAGAGCAGTTCTTC. Amino acid sequence: CASSRSGEQFF. The chain has TRBV2 and TRBJ2-1; tentative D call: TRBD2 (5 bases). In germline, CDR1 is SNHLY, CDR2 FYNNEI. CDR3 length equals 11 residues. V was pared by 5 bases and J by 10 bases, with 9 bases between.

The rearrangement links TRBV19 to TRBJ1-6; perhaps TRBD1 as D (6 bases). V dropped 6 bases and J dropped 5 bases, with 8 bases sitting between them. The CDR3 length is 13 residues. Germline loops: CDR1 LNHDA, CDR2 SQIVND (reference sequence). As DNA, the CDR3 is TGTGCCAGTAGGAGACAGGATAATTCACCCCTCCACTTT. It translates to CASRRQDNSPLHF.

This clone was counted a few times. The chain uses TRBV6-6 and TRBJ1-2; the match to TRBD1 covers 9 bases. The CDR3 runs to 13 residues. Per germline, CDR1 MNHNY and CDR2 SVGAGI (reference sequence). V gave up 2 bases and J gave up 8 bases; unmatched junction bases: 3. The CDR3 DNA reads as TGTGCCAGCAGTTACGACAGGGGGATCGGCTACACCTTC. Translation gives CASSYDRGIGYTF.

V gene TRBV24-1 combines with J gene TRBJ2-1; TRBD2 matches at 7 bases. Germline V gene sequence: CDR1 KGHDR, CDR2 SFDVKD. This CDR3 is 15 amino acids long. The junction had 8 bases not matched to a gene; V was cut back by 5 bases and J by 5 bases. This CDR3 is CATSGVAGTNNEQFF. For the CDR3, the DNA is TGTGCCACCAGTGGGGTAGCAGGGACTAACAATGAGCAGTTCTTC.

The V and J genes are TRBV7-2 and TRBJ2-7; no definite D call. CDR1 and CDR2 from the germline V gene are SGHTA and FQGNSA. V lost 3 bases and J lost 4, with 7 bases in between. The CDR3 extends over 12 amino acids. CDR3 amino acids: CASSLSSYEQYF. As DNA, the CDR3 is TGTGCCAGCAGCTTGTCCAGTTACGAGCAGTACTTC. The complete variable domain, with remaining parts taken from reference TRBV7-2 and TRBJ2-7, reads GAGVSQSPSNKVTEKGKDVELRCDPISGHTALYWYRQSLGQGLEFLIYFQGNSAPDKSGLPSDRFSAERTGGSVSTLTIQRTQQEDSAVYLCASSLSSYEQYFGPGTRLTVT.

The chain links TRBV30 to TRBJ1-5, with 8 bases lining up with TRBD1. From germline, CDR1 is GTSNPN and CDR2 SVGIG (reference sequence). There are 14 residues in the CDR3. Germline trimming cut 3 bases from V and 9 bases from J; bases unmatched to any gene: 10. CDR3 coding DNA: TGTGCCTGGAGCTTAGGACAGGGCGCTTGGCCCCAGCATTTT. Translating gives CAWSLGQGAWPQHF.

Only one count was recorded for this clone. V is TRBV2 and J is TRBJ1-6; possibly TRBD1 for D (6 bases). The CDR3 is 14 amino acids. Germline lookup yields CDR1 SNHLY and CDR2 FYNNEI. Between the trimmed V and J ends, which lost 4 bases and 6 bases, there was a span of 10 bases. This chain's CDR3 is CASSVTGPNSPLHF. The CDR3 DNA sequence: TGTGCCAGCAGTGTTACAGGGCCTAATTCACCCCTCCACTTT.

Only a few counts were recorded for this clone. J is TRBJ2-5 and V is TRBV4-2; 13 positions agree with TRBD2. The ends lost 3 bases at V and 5 bases at J; junction bases unmatched: 3. The V gene's germline CDR1 is LGHNA and CDR2 YNFKEQ. The CDR3 is made up of 15 amino acids. CDR3 in amino acids: CASSHLLAGGETQYF. CDR3 DNA: TGTGCCAGCAGCCATCTACTAGCGGGGGGGGAGACCCAGTACTTC.

This clone was observed a handful of times. This rearrangement joins TRBV5-4 to TRBJ1-2; D not resolved. Per the germline V gene, CDR1 is SGHNT and CDR2 is YYREEE (reference sequence). The CDR3 consists of 13 residues. Deletions cut 4 bases from V and 3 bases from J, with 10 bases between. CDR3 DNA sequence: TGTGCCAGCAGCCAGTCTTCACACTATGGCTACACCTTC. Its protein product is CASSQSSHYGYTF.

The chain combines TRBV5-6 with TRBJ1-2; D perhaps matches TRBD1 (5 bases). Germline V gives CDR1 SGHDT, CDR2 YYEEEE. The CDR3 length is 15 residues. V dropped 0 bases and J dropped 0 bases, with 9 bases sitting between them. The DNA for the CDR3 is TGTGCCAGCAGCTTGGCCATAGGGGCTAACTATGGCTACACCTTC. This translates into CASSLAIGANYGYTF.

This CDR3 reads CASSTSRDRGGQPQHF. CDR3 coding DNA: TGTGCCAGCAGCACATCCCGGGACAGGGGAGGTCAGCCCCAGCATTTT. The V and J genes are TRBV7-8 and TRBJ1-5, with 10 bases matching TRBD1. The trim removed 5 bases at V and 6 bases at J, leaving 10 bases unmatched. CDR3 size: 16 residues. Looked up from germline, CDR1 is SGHVS and CDR2 is FQNEAQ.

J is TRBJ1-1 and V is TRBV6-6, with D unresolved. CDR3 length: 14 amino acids. Trimming pared 2 bases from V and 4 bases from J, leaving 11 bases between. The germline gives CDR1 MNHNY, CDR2 SVGAGI (reference sequence). CDR3 region: CASSYNTGSTEAFF. The CDR3 DNA is TGTGCCAGCAGTTACAACACGGGGTCCACTGAAGCTTTCTTT.

The gene calls are TRBV3-1 (or the pseudogene TRBV3-2) and TRBJ1-1; D unresolved. CDR1 LGHDT and CDR2 YNNKEL come from the germline V gene (reference sequence). The V end was cut by 4 bases, the J end by 1 base, with 16 bases between. The CDR3 length is 16 residues. The DNA for the CDR3 is TGTGCCAGCAGCCCCCAAAGCGCTGTGCCGAACACTGAAGCTTTCTTT. Protein sequence: CASSPQSAVPNTEAFF.

The chain has TRBV10-2 and TRBJ2-7, with 12 bases that match TRBD1. Germline-derived CDR1 and CDR2 are WSHSY and SAAADI. The length of the CDR3 is 15 residues. Trimming took 3 bases from V and 7 from J; bases not matched to a gene: 7. Written as DNA, the CDR3 is TGCGCCAGCAGTGAAAGGGACAGGGGGCTTGGGGAGCAGTACTTC. Protein: CASSERDRGLGEQYF.

The chain has TRBV6-5 and TRBJ2-5; TRBD2 agrees at 7 bases. CDR1 is MNHEY and CDR2 is SVGAGI in the germline V gene. Trimming took 5 bases from V and 9 from J; bases not matched to a gene: 6. This CDR3 region has 12 residues. The CDR3 loop is CASSTGTTAQYF. In DNA, the CDR3 is TGTGCCAGCAGTACCGGGACTACGGCCCAGTACTTC.

The V call is TRBV7-2, the J call TRBJ1-6; TRBD1 aligns across 7 bases. This CDR3 comprises 14 residues. The V gene end was trimmed by 2 bases and the J gene end by 7 bases; junction bases not matched to a gene: 2. CDR1 and CDR2 from the germline V gene are SGHTA and FQGNSA. The CDR3 DNA is TGTGCCAGCAGCTTAATGGGACAGAATTCACCCCTCCACTTT. Its protein product is CASSLMGQNSPLHF.

This clone was detected only a few times. The CDR3 reads CASSKSNGQRNF. In nucleotides, the CDR3 is TGTGCCAGCAGCAAATCTAACGGCCAGAGGAACTTC. The gene calls are TRBV21-1 and TRBJ2-7; the DNA was not used to check the table's D call, TRBD2. TRBV21-1 is given as a pseudogene. The CDR3 length is 12 residues.

V usage is TRBV5-6 and J usage is TRBJ1-2, with a possible D match to TRBD1 (5 bases). The germline V and J ends were trimmed by 5 bases and 7 bases, with 21 bases remaining between them. Germline V CDR1 and CDR2: SGHDT, YYEEEE. The CDR3 spans 15 residues. This CDR3 reads CASRIDSRTGGGYTF. The CDR3 region has the DNA TGTGCCAGCAGGATTGACAGCCGAACGGGTGGTGGCTACACCTTC.

This clone was counted only a few times. This chain joins TRBV3-1 (or the pseudogene TRBV3-2) and TRBJ1-6; D perhaps matches TRBD1 (6 bases). Trimming removed 1 base from V and 9 bases from J, with 13 bases in between. The CDR3 totals 15 residues. CDR1 is LGHDT, CDR2 YNNKEL, per germline (reference sequence). The CDR3 here is CASSQGLTGSSPLHF. For the CDR3, the DNA is TGTGCCAGCAGCCAAGGACTTACAGGGTCTTCACCCCTCCACTTT.

This clone was counted between two and nine times. The V call is TRBV10-3, the J call TRBJ1-1, with 8 bases aligning to TRBD1. Germline CDR1 and CDR2: ENHRY and SYGVKD. V shed 4 bases, J shed 3 bases, and the junction held 4 bases outside the gene matches. The CDR3 extends over 14 amino acids. The CDR3 region is CAISANRGDTEAFF. Written as DNA, the CDR3 is TGTGCCATCAGTGCCAACAGGGGGGACACTGAAGCTTTCTTT.

This clone has a single count. This rearrangement joins TRBV16 to TRBJ1-4; maybe TRBD1 (5 bases). The germline V gene has CDR1 KGHSY and CDR2 FQNENV. CDR3 length equals 15 residues. V dropped 0 bases and J dropped 5 bases, with 10 bases sitting between them. CDR3 amino acids: CASSQSWGGNEKLFF. For the CDR3, the DNA is TGTGCCAGCAGCCAATCTTGGGGGGGAAATGAAAAACTGTTTTTT. Together with reference TRBV16 and TRBJ1-4, the CDR3 gives the full variable domain: GEEVAQTPKHLVRGEGQKAKLYCAPIKGHSYVFWYQQVLKNEFKFLISFQNENVFDETGMPKERFSAKCLPNSPCSLEIQATKLEDSAVYFCASSQSWGGNEKLFFGSGTQLSVL.

The V and J genes are TRBV12-3 or TRBV12-4 and TRBJ2-7; the D is unclear. Trimming removed 3 bases from V and 3 bases from J, with 6 bases in between. The CDR3 has 12 amino acids. The CDR3 protein is CASSLMRYEQYF. CDR3 nucleotide sequence: TGTGCCAGCAGTTTGATGCGCTACGAGCAGTACTTC.

This clone was detected a few times. This chain connects TRBV2 to TRBJ2-2; the match to TRBD1 covers 7 bases. The CDR3 has 14 residues. Per germline, CDR1 SNHLY and CDR2 FYNNEI. V shed 4 bases, J shed 4 bases, and the junction held 3 bases outside the gene matches. The CDR3 here is CASSGTGVTGELFF. The CDR3 DNA reads TGTGCCAGCAGTGGGACAGGCGTCACCGGGGAGCTGTTTTTT.

The table lists this clone with a few counts. The rearrangement uses TRBV5-8 and TRBJ2-4; 9 positions match TRBD2. This CDR3 spans 15 amino acids. With 0 bases clipped from V and 9 bases from J, the junction kept 7 bases outside the gene matches. The germline V gene has CDR1 SGHTS and CDR2 YDEGEE. The CDR3 nucleotides are TGTGCCAGCAGCTTGGTCTTAGCGGGGGAGGGCATTCAGTACTTC. Amino acid sequence: CASSLVLAGEGIQYF.

The chain recombines TRBV14 with TRBJ2-2; 7 bases match TRBD2. Losses at the gene ends were 3 bases for V and 5 bases for J; bases not matched to a gene: 3. The CDR3 is made up of 14 amino acids. The germline gives CDR1 SGHDN, CDR2 FVKESK. The CDR3, as DNA: TGTGCCAGCAGCCAGCAAGCGGGGACCGGGGAGCTGTTTTTT. It codes for CASSQQAGTGELFF.

The gene calls are TRBV5-4 and TRBJ2-1, with 7 bases that match TRBD2. V lost 4 bases, J lost 0 bases, and 7 bases stayed unmatched. Per the germline V gene, CDR1 is SGHNT and CDR2 is YYREEE (reference sequence). The CDR3 spans 16 residues. The CDR3 region has the DNA TGTGCCAGCAGCCCCTCCGGGACTATCTCCTACAATGAGCAGTTCTTC. This sequence encodes CASSPSGTISYNEQFF.

V usage is TRBV3-1 (or the pseudogene TRBV3-2) and J usage is TRBJ2-2; D is possibly TRBD1 (6 bases). In germline, CDR1 is LGHDT, CDR2 YNNKEL (reference sequence). This CDR3 spans 13 amino acids. The germline V and J ends were trimmed by 9 bases and 6 bases, with 14 bases remaining between them. CDR3 residues: CASRGTPAGELFF. DNA of the CDR3: TGTGCCAGTAGGGGGACCCCGGCCGGGGAGCTGTTTTTT.